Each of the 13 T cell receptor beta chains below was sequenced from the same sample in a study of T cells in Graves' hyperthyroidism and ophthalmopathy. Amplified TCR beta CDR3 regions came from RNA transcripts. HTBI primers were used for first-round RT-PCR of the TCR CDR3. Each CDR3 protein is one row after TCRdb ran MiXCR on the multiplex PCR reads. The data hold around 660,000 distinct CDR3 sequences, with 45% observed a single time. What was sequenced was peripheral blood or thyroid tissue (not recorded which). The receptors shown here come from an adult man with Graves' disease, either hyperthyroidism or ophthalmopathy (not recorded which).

The CDR3 here is CSARDMDTGELFF. The CDR3 DNA follows: TGCAGTGCTAGAGATATGGACACCGGGGAGCTGTTTTTT. The V and J genes are TRBV20-1 and TRBJ2-2; D is unresolved. This CDR3 contains 13 residues. CDR1 and CDR2 from the germline V gene are DFQATT and SNEGSKA (reference sequence). V lost 0 bases and J lost 3, with 5 bases in between.

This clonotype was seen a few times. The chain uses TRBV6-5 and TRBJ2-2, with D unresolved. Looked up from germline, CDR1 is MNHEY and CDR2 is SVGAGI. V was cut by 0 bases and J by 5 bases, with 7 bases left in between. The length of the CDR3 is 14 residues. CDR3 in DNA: TGTGCCAGCAGTTACTCGTCATTGACCGGGGAGCTGTTTTTT. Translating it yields CASSYSSLTGELFF.

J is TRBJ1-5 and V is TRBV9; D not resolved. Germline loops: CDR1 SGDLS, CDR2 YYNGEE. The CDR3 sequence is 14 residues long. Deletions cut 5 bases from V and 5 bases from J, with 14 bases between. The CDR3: CASSYSSRYQPQHF. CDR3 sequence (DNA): TGTGCCAGCAGTTACAGTAGCCGTTATCAGCCCCAGCATTTT.

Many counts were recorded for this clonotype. The CDR3, as DNA: TGTGCCAGCAGCCTTGGCGTAGGGAATTCACCCCTCCACTTT. Translating gives CASSLGVGNSPLHF. The chain has TRBV7-9 and TRBJ1-6; no clear D gene. This CDR3 is 14 amino acids long. Trimming stripped 5 bases from V and 7 bases from J, with 12 bases between. Per germline, CDR1 SEHNR and CDR2 FQNEAQ (reference sequence).

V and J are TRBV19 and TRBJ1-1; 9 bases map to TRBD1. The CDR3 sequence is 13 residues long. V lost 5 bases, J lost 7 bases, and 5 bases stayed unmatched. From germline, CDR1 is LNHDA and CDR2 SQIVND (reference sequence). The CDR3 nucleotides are TGTGCCAGTAGTGCCAGACAGGGGGATGAAGCTTTCTTT. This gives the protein CASSARQGDEAFF.

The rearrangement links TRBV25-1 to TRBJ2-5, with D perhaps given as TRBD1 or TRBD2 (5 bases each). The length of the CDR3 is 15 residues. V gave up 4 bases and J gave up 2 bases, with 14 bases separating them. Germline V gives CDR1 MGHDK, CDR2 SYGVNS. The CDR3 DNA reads TGTGCCAGCAGTGGGGTAGGGACGGAGCAAGAGACCCAGTACTTC. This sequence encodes CASSGVGTEQETQYF.

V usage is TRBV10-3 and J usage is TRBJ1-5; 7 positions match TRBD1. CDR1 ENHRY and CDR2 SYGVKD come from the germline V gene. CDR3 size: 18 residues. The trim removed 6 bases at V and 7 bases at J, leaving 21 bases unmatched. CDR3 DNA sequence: TGTGCCATCAGGGCCGGGACAGCCGGGGTCACCTACGAGCAGCCCCAGCATTTT. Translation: CAIRAGTAGVTYEQPQHF.

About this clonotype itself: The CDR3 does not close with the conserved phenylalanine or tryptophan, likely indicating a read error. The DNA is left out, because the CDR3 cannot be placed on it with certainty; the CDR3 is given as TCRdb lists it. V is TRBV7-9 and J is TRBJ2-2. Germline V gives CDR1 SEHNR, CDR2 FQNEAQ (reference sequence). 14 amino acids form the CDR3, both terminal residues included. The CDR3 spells CASSLRRNTGELDL.

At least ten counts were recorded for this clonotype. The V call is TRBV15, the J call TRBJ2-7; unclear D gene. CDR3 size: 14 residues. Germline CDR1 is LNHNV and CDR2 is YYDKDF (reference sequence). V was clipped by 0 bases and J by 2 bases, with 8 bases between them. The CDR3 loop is CATSRDQLAYEQYF. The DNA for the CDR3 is TGTGCCACCAGCAGAGATCAATTGGCCTACGAGCAGTACTTC.

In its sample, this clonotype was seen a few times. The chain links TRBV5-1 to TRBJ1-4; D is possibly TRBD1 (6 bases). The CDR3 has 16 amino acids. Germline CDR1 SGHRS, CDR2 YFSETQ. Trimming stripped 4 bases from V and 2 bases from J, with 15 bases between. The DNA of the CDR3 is TGCGCCAGCAGCACTACACACAGGGATACTAATGAAAAACTGTTTTTT. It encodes CASSTTHRDTNEKLFF. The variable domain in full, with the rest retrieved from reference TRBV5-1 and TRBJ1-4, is KAGVTQTPRYLIKTRGQQVTLSCSPISGHRSVSWYQQTPGQGLQFLFEYFSETQRNKGNFPGRFSGRQFSNSRSEMNVSTLELGDSALYLCASSTTHRDTNEKLFFGSGTQLSVL.

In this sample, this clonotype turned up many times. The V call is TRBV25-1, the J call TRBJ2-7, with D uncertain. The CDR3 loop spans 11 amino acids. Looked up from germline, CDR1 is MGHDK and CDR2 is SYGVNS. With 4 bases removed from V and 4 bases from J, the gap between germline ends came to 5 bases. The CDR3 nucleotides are TGTGCCAGCAGTGCCCTTTACGAGCAGTACTTC. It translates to CASSALYEQYF.

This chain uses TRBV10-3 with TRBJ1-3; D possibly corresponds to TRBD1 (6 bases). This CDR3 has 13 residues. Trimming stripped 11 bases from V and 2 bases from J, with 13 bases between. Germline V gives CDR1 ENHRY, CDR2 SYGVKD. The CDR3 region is CAVTGSTGNTIYF. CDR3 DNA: TGTGCCGTAACAGGGAGTACTGGAAACACCATATATTTT.

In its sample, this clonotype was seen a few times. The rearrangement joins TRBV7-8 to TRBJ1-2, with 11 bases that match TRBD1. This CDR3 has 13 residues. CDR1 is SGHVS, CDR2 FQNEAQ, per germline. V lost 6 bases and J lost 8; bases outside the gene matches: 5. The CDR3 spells CASSWTGGGGYTF. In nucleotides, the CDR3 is TGTGCCAGCAGTTGGACAGGGGGCGGAGGCTACACCTTC.